This T cell receptor (beta chain) comes out of a study of control samples from healthy donors and cancer patients. The J segment lost 4 bases and the V segment lost 3 bases, leaving 16 bases of the junction unmatched. CDR1 is LGHNA and CDR2 is YSLEER in the germline V gene. There are 18 residues in the CDR3. Some clones are missing from TCRdb's copy, which holds only in-frame ones; the method was immunoSEQ multiplex PCR. The sample has over 150,000 clones, 94% seen once. The chain uses TRBV4-3 and TRBJ2-7, with 9 bases that match TRBD1. The receptor's source is a woman between 18 and 29 years old in good health. Source material: blood. The CDR3 protein is CASSHRLPGTGFGYEQYF. The CDR3 region has the DNA TGCGCCAGCAGCCATCGTTTACCAGGGACAGGGTTTGGGTACGAGCAGTACTTC.